Listed below are T cell receptor beta chains from one sample, sequenced in a study of blood T cell repertoires in COVID-19. Libraries were prepared by immunoSEQ multiplex PCR; TCRdb keeps only in-frame clonotypes and omits some of them. The top ten hold around 15% of the sample, which has about 180,000 clones, 80% seen once. Sequenced material: PBMCs or T cells enriched from blood (not recorded which). These receptors were taken from a man between 60 and 75 years old who had been exposed to COVID-19. Each CDR3 is given with its conserved first and last residue. Part of the rows lack a size; the others show once, few, many or a class for expanded clones.

v_call,clone_size,cdr3_length,cdr3_aa
TRBV11-2,.,12,CASSVGTGEAFF
TRBV7-9,once,13,CASRPSAAYEQYF
TRBV4-1,few,16,CASSQDGQVFGGELFF
TRBV11-3,.,13,CASSLGAYYEQYF
TRBV9,.,17,CASSLARAGVSTDTQYF
TRBV2,once,13,CASSGPFEETQYF
TRBV10-2,.,14,CASSELAGYNEQFF
TRBV19,.,16,CASSITGIKGSYEQYF
TRBV5-1,.,14,CASSHGTGKETQYF
TRBV19,.,16,CASSIGRISGTDTQYF
TRBV2,.,13,CASSYGSYNEQFF
TRBV6-5,.,12,CAGKTGSTEAFF
TRBV19,.,14,CASSIKGASTEAFF
TRBV2,.,17,CASSLGGTGTRNTEAFF
TRBV7-9,few,13,CASGDRGPYGYTF
TRBV5-4,.,15,CASSLGQGYNQPQHF
TRBV18,.,15,CASSADRAGNQPQHF
TRBV27,.,14,CASSLNQGYQPQHF
TRBV19,.,15,CASSNPDRADTEAFF
TRBV24-1,few,16,CATSDLQFAGTDTQYF
TRBV28,.,17,CASSPRTGGLAKNIQYF
TRBV25-1,.,14,CASRRQGENSPLHF
TRBV27,few,17,CASSLSGVLSTNEKLFF
TRBV5-1,.,14,CASSTGQLNTEAFF
TRBV12-5,.,14,CASGASGAIYEQYF
TRBV12-3/TRBV12-4,.,13,CASSFRQIYGYTF
TRBV11-3,.,13,CASSLLEFGGYTF
TRBV28,.,15,CASSPTTGMNTEAFF
TRBV7-2,once,15,CASSLEASGKYEQYF
TRBV25-1,.,15,CASSEAGQGLYGYTF
TRBV7-6,.,14,CASSLAPQGPEAFF
TRBV6-2/TRBV6-3,.,16,CASSFVRGEKYNEQFF
TRBV15,.,14,CATSRDRGNEKLFF
TRBV2,.,15,CASSRTSGSPYEQFF
TRBV19,.,14,CASSVTGTNSPLHF
TRBV27,.,12,CASSPRTGGYTF
TRBV27,few,15,CASSLWSGRVNEQFF
TRBV19,.,14,CASSTLGGSQPQHF
TRBV7-2,.,13,CASSLAQASEQYF
TRBV18,.,14,CASSPRGGGNTIYF
TRBV29-1,.,12,CSVGVQDGKLFF
TRBV5-1,few,13,CASSSGQNTEAFF
TRBV19,.,14,CASSIGQEGEKLFF
TRBV19,few,16,CASSRRTGATLGEAFF
TRBV14,.,17,CASSQFTSFGGNSPLHF
TRBV3-1/TRBV3-2,.,12,CASRAGADTQYF
TRBV28,.,14,CASSSGEEKYEQYF
TRBV5-1,.,16,CASSLGGPNSGNTIYF
TRBV2,.,14,CASSWSTHHNEQFF
TRBV14,once,17,CASSQRLQGWGQETQYF
TRBV28,.,15,CASSLGAGPNYGYTF
TRBV7-3,.,15,CASSSGAGGSYEQYF
TRBV5-4,.,17,CASSLGQGVATNEKLFF
TRBV18,.,13,CASSPRGGETQYF